These T cell receptor beta chains were read from a single sample in a study of Ad26.COV2.S vaccination and SARS-CoV-2 variants. The protocol was immunoSEQ multiplex PCR, while the TCRdb copy is restricted to in-frame clones and leaves out a portion. The table has some 480,000 clones, roughly 87% seen once. Sample: peripheral blood, taken in a trial of Ad26.COV2.S vaccine versus placebo. Receptors were obtained from a person between 18 and 59 years old who received the Ad26.COV2.S COVID-19 vaccine or a placebo. CDR3s include the opening cysteine and the closing phenylalanine or tryptophan. Each record gives: V gene, D gene, clone size, J gene, CDR3 protein, CDR3 DNA. A D gene is named only where the DNA matches it firmly. Size is stated for part of the rows, as once, few or many counts, or as a class when the clone is expanded.

V: TRBV6-5
D: -
size: -
J: TRBJ1-4
CDR3: CASSYSSGLNEKLFF
DNA: TGTGCCAGCAGTTACTCCTCGGGACTTAATGAAAAACTGTTTTTT

V: TRBV6-2/TRBV6-3
D: -
size: few
J: TRBJ1-6
CDR3: CASSSRQVGSPLHF
DNA: TGTGCCAGCAGCTCTCGACAGGTCGGTTCACCCCTCCACTTT

V: TRBV28
D: TRBD2
size: -
J: TRBJ2-5
CDR3: CASSLRAGVPGETQYF
DNA: TGTGCCAGCAGTTTAAGAGCGGGGGTACCGGGGGAGACCCAGTACTTC

V: TRBV3-1/TRBV3-2
D: -
size: few
J: TRBJ2-3
CDR3: CASSQGQGLTDTQYF
DNA: TGTGCCAGCAGCCAAGGCCAGGGTCTCACAGATACGCAGTATTTT

V: TRBV19
D: TRBD1
size: -
J: TRBJ2-5
CDR3: CASSTDRGEETQYF
DNA: TGTGCCAGTAGTACGGACAGGGGGGAAGAGACCCAGTACTTC

V: TRBV29-1
D: -
size: -
J: TRBJ1-5
CDR3: CSVEEGPNQPQHF
DNA: TGCAGCGTTGAAGAGGGCCCCAATCAGCCCCAGCATTTT

V: TRBV9
D: -
size: -
J: TRBJ2-1
CDR3: CASSAPPYNEQFF
DNA: TGTGCCAGCAGCGCGCCTCCTTACAATGAGCAGTTCTTC

V: TRBV27
D: -
size: -
J: TRBJ1-2
CDR3: CATAYLPDSRRISGYTF
DNA: TGTGCCACCGCCTATTTACCCGATTCGCGGCGAATCAGTGGCTACACCTTC

V: TRBV6-2/TRBV6-3
D: TRBD1
size: -
J: TRBJ1-6
CDR3: CASSYSGTDWSPLHF
DNA: TGTGCCAGCAGTTACTCCGGGACAGATTGGTCACCCCTCCACTTT

V: TRBV19
D: -
size: -
J: TRBJ1-3
CDR3: CASSFAGGGNTIYF
DNA: TGTGCCAGTAGTTTCGCCGGGGGTGGAAACACCATATATTTT

V: TRBV29-1
D: TRBD1
size: many
J: TRBJ1-6
CDR3: CSVRQGAISPLHF
DNA: TGCAGCGTACGACAGGGGGCCATTTCACCCCTCCACTTT

V: TRBV3-1/TRBV3-2
D: -
size: -
J: TRBJ1-5
CDR3: CASSQVFQPQHF
DNA: TGTGCCAGCAGCCAAGTGTTTCAGCCCCAGCATTTT

V: TRBV10-3
D: -
size: -
J: TRBJ2-1
CDR3: CAISPLGGMYNEQFF
DNA: TGTGCCATCAGTCCCCTTGGGGGGATGTACAATGAGCAGTTCTTC

V: TRBV18
D: TRBD1
size: -
J: TRBJ1-2
CDR3: CASSPISDRGYGYTF
DNA: TGTGCCAGCTCACCGATTTCGGACAGGGGCTATGGCTACACCTTC

V: TRBV28
D: TRBD1
size: -
J: TRBJ1-5
CDR3: CASSLGRGNQPQHF
DNA: TGTGCCAGCAGTTTAGGCAGGGGGAATCAGCCCCAGCATTTT

V: TRBV30
D: TRBD1
size: -
J: TRBJ2-3
CDR3: CAWRWGTGTDTQYF
DNA: TGTGCCTGGAGATGGGGGACAGGGACCGATACGCAGTATTTT

V: TRBV15
D: -
size: -
J: TRBJ2-1
CDR3: CATSRDQALEEQFF
DNA: TGTGCCACCAGCAGAGACCAGGCACTCGAGGAGCAGTTCTTC